One and the same sample provided the 27 T cell receptor beta chains below, sequenced in a study of Graves' ophthalmopathy and Graves' hyperthyroidism. RNA transcripts were the template, and TCR beta CDR3 regions were amplified from them. An initial RT-PCR round employing HTBI primers preceded a second-round multiplex PCR. A single record per CDR3 protein comes from TCRdb applying MiXCR to the multiplex PCR reads. Of some 240,000 distinct CDR3 sequences listed, around 45% are singletons. The source material was peripheral blood. The receptor set was obtained from an adult man with Graves' ophthalmopathy.

This clonotype turned up a few times. The chain is built from TRBV20-1 and TRBJ1-5; the D is unclear. This CDR3 has 14 amino acids. Germline V gives CDR1 DFQATT, CDR2 SNEGSKA (reference sequence). The V gene lost 4 bases and the J gene lost 4 bases, with 14 bases spanning the gap. CDR3 DNA sequence: TGCAGTGCTATAGTCGGCAGGACTAATCAGCCCCAGCATTTT. It encodes CSAIVGRTNQPQHF.

This chain connects TRBV7-9 to TRBJ1-2; no clear D gene. The CDR3 loop spans 16 amino acids. Germline V lookup: CDR1 SEHNR, CDR2 FQNEAQ (reference sequence). The V gene lost 0 bases and the J gene lost 4 bases, with 15 bases spanning the gap. The DNA of the CDR3 is TGTGCCAGCAGCTTAGCCCCGGGTGGCCCGCGCTATGGCTACACCTTC. Translation gives CASSLAPGGPRYGYTF.

This clonotype was recorded a few times. This sequence joins TRBV2 and TRBJ1-5; D call uncertain. V lost 6 bases and J 0 bases, leaving 9 bases between the germline ends. The CDR3 runs 14 residues. CDR1 SNHLY and CDR2 FYNNEI come from the germline V gene. CDR3 protein: CASRSPYSNQPQHF. CDR3 in DNA: TGTGCCAGCAGGTCCCCTTATAGCAATCAGCCCCAGCATTTT.

There are a few counts of this clonotype. The chain employs TRBV10-3 and TRBJ1-2; tentatively, D is TRBD1 (5 bases). This CDR3 spans 16 amino acids. Germline CDR1 and CDR2: ENHRY and SYGVKD. Trimming shortened V by 0 bases and J by 7 bases, and 18 bases separated the two germline ends. CDR3 bases: TGTGCCATCAGTGAGTCAAGGACATCCACCGTGTCTGGCTACACCTTC. Protein: CAISESRTSTVSGYTF.

The rearrangement uses TRBV5-1 and TRBJ2-7, with 10 bases lining up with TRBD1. This CDR3 has 14 amino acids. J was trimmed by 2 bases and V by 4 bases; bases with no gene match: 3. Germline-derived CDR1 and CDR2 are SGHRS and YFSETQ. The CDR3 reads CASSDGTGAYEQYF. The CDR3 region has the DNA TGCGCCAGCAGCGATGGGACAGGGGCCTACGAGCAGTACTTC.

The sample holds a few counts of this clonotype. The chain links TRBV7-2 to TRBJ2-7; TRBD1 matches 7 bases. The J segment lost 7 bases and the V segment lost 6 bases, leaving 12 bases of the junction unmatched. This CDR3 is 14 amino acids long. Germline-derived CDR1 and CDR2 are SGHTA and FQGNSA. As DNA, the CDR3 is TGTGCCAGCAGGGCGGACAGGTTTATCGGAGAGCAGTACTTC. The encoded protein is CASRADRFIGEQYF.

This clonotype was counted between two and nine times. The chain has TRBV29-1 and TRBJ2-7; D is uncertain. The CDR3 spans 14 residues. CDR1 and CDR2 (germline): SQVTM, ANQGSEA. The V end lost 4 bases, the J end lost 0 bases, and 13 bases lay between the germline ends. CDR3 loop: CSVGSRLSSYEQYF. In nucleotides, the CDR3 is TGCAGCGTTGGGTCGCGGCTAAGCTCCTACGAGCAGTACTTC.

V and J are TRBV29-1 and TRBJ1-1; D is undetermined. Germline CDR1 reads SQVTM; CDR2 reads ANQGSEA. The germline V and J ends were trimmed by 7 bases and 5 bases, with 8 bases remaining between them. The CDR3 has 10 amino acids. CDR3 bases: TGCAGCGCTACCGGGACTGAAGCTTTCTTT. Translation gives CSATGTEAFF.

Points on this clonotype: This clone may be a read error of a much larger clone one base away. V and J are TRBV9 and TRBJ1-6; D is possibly TRBD1 (5 bases). This CDR3 region has 13 residues. The V end was cut by 3 bases, the J end by 13 bases, with 14 bases between. Germline V CDR1 and CDR2: SGDLS, YYNGEE. The CDR3 DNA follows: TGTGCCAGCAGCGGAGGGGTATCCGGGCCCCTCCACTTT. Encoded protein: CASSGGVSGPLHF.

There are a few counts of this clonotype. The DNA of the CDR3 is TGTGCCAGCAGTGAAGGTGGCTTGGTATTTATTGGCTACACCTTC. This sequence encodes CASSEGGLVFIGYTF. The chain couples TRBV2 to TRBJ1-2; no clear D. Per germline, CDR1 SNHLY and CDR2 FYNNEI. V gave up 1 base and J gave up 7 bases, with 16 bases separating them. This CDR3 contains 15 residues. The full variable domain, rest sourced from reference TRBV2 and TRBJ1-2, is EPEVTQTPSHQVTQMGQEVILRCVPISNHLYFYWYRQILGQKVEFLVSFYNNEISEKSEIFDDQFSVERPDGSNFTLKIRSTKLEDSAMYFCASSEGGLVFIGYTFGSGTRLTVV.

The gene calls are TRBV5-8 and TRBJ2-5, with D possibly TRBD2 on 6 matching bases. CDR3 length: 15 amino acids. Germline CDR1 and CDR2: SGHTS and YDEGEE. The V end was cut by 4 bases, the J end by 7 bases, with 20 bases between. The CDR3 loop is CASSQDRSGASTQYF. The CDR3 bases are TGTGCCAGCAGCCAAGATCGGTCGGGAGCCTCGACCCAGTACTTC.

The rearrangement joins TRBV29-1 to TRBJ2-5; D remains unclear. The V gene's germline CDR1 is SQVTM and CDR2 ANQGSEA. V lost 6 bases to trimming and J lost 5 bases, with 16 bases between them. The CDR3 runs to 13 residues. The CDR3 spells CSVNESGSETQYF. Here the CDR3 DNA reads TGCAGCGTAAATGAGTCGGGTTCTGAGACCCAGTACTTC.

The V and J genes are TRBV25-1 and TRBJ2-3; no reliable D call. Germline V lookup: CDR1 MGHDK, CDR2 SYGVNS. Trimming left V 4 bases short and J 2 bases short, with 7 bases between. This CDR3 is 13 amino acids long. DNA for the CDR3: TGTGCCAGCAGTGGTACACTCACAGATACGCAGTATTTT. Residues: CASSGTLTDTQYF.

This clonotype was seen once. The chain has TRBV4-1 and TRBJ1-5; D is uncertain. Deletions cut 1 base from V and 4 bases from J, with 5 bases between. Germline lookup yields CDR1 MGHRA and CDR2 YSYEKL. This CDR3 contains 13 residues. The CDR3 protein is CASSQGVNQPQHF. The CDR3 DNA reads TGCGCCAGCAGCCAAGGGGTGAATCAGCCCCAGCATTTT.

This clonotype was seen a few times. The chain combines TRBV20-1 with TRBJ2-7, with TRBD1 matching 9 bases. Per the germline V gene, CDR1 is DFQATT and CDR2 is SNEGSKA (reference sequence). The V gene end was trimmed by 5 bases and the J gene end by 0 bases; junction bases not matched to a gene: 8. The CDR3 has 15 residues. CDR3 DNA: TGCAGTGCTTACCCCGGGACAGGGTACTCCTACGAGCAGTACTTC. Translation gives CSAYPGTGYSYEQYF.

At least ten counts were recorded for this clonotype. V usage is TRBV7-8 and J usage is TRBJ2-7, with D possibly matching TRBD2 (5 bases). Germline V gene lookup returns CDR1 SGHVS and CDR2 FQNEAQ. CDR3 length: 15 residues. Trimming removed 5 bases at V and 0 bases at J, with 14 bases between. The CDR3 DNA follows: TGTGCCAGCAGCCGCGGGCCGCTGAGCTCCTACGAGCAGTACTTC. Amino acid sequence: CASSRGPLSSYEQYF.

The chain recombines TRBV10-3 with TRBJ1-5; 9 bases map to TRBD1. This CDR3 contains 14 residues. J gave up 5 bases and V 8 bases, and 7 bases lay outside the gene matches. Looked up from germline, CDR1 is ENHRY and CDR2 is SYGVKD. DNA of the CDR3: TGTGCCATCGGCGGGACAGGGACGGATCAGCCCCAGCATTTT. Translating gives CAIGGTGTDQPQHF.

This rearrangement joins TRBV7-3 to TRBJ1-2; no firm D call. The CDR3 sequence is 14 residues long. Between the trimmed V and J ends, which lost 7 bases and 0 bases, there was a span of 12 bases. Germline assignment: CDR1 SGHTA and CDR2 FQGTGA. In DNA, the CDR3 is TGTGCCAGCACCCTGACGTTAGCTAACTATGGCTACACCTTC. Its translation: CASTLTLANYGYTF.

This clonotype was seen a few times. The chain joins TRBV2 to TRBJ1-6; D might be TRBD1 (5 bases). V shed 4 bases and J shed 7 bases, with 17 bases lying between them. Germline CDR1 SNHLY, CDR2 FYNNEI. The CDR3 extends over 16 amino acids. This CDR3 reads CASSVRQPEGNSPLHF. Here the CDR3 DNA reads TGTGCCAGCAGTGTAAGACAGCCTGAGGGGAATTCACCCCTCCACTTT.

V usage is TRBV19 and J usage is TRBJ1-1; possible D gene TRBD1, 6 bases. Between the trimmed V and J ends, which lost 1 base and 3 bases, there was a span of 15 bases. The CDR3 totals 16 residues. The V gene's germline CDR1 is LNHDA and CDR2 SQIVND (reference sequence). The CDR3 coding sequence is TGTGCCAGTAGTATAGGTAGGCCGGCAGGGGACACTGAAGCTTTCTTT. Amino acids: CASSIGRPAGDTEAFF.

The chain carries TRBV19 and TRBJ2-7; TRBD1 aligns across 7 bases. V was pared by 6 bases and J by 2 bases, with 7 bases of the junction left unmatched. CDR1 and CDR2 from the germline V gene are LNHDA and SQIVND (reference sequence). CDR3 length: 14 amino acids. The CDR3, as DNA: TGTGCCAGTAGATCGACAGGGAGCGCCTACGAGCAGTACTTC. This sequence encodes CASRSTGSAYEQYF.

This clonotype was observed a single time. This chain uses TRBV9 with TRBJ1-6; 9 bases map to TRBD1. In germline, CDR1 is SGDLS, CDR2 YYNGEE. The CDR3 covers 15 residues. V lost 4 bases and J lost 7; bases outside the gene matches: 6. CDR3 coding DNA: TGTGCCAGCAGCACTTATACAGGGGGCAATTCACCCCTCCACTTT. Protein sequence: CASSTYTGGNSPLHF.

This sequence joins TRBV3-1 and TRBJ2-6; D gene unclear. The germline V gene has CDR1 LGHDT and CDR2 YNNKEL (reference sequence). This CDR3 region has 9 residues. Trimming stripped 0 bases from V and 16 bases from J, with 1 base between. As DNA, the CDR3 is TGTGCCAGCAGCCAAGAACTGACTTTC. This codes for CASSQELTF. Drawing the rest from reference TRBV3-1 and TRBJ2-6, the complete variable domain is DTAVSQTPKYLVTQMGNDKSIKCEQNLGHDTMYWYKQDSKKFLKIMFSYNNKELIINETVPNRFSPKSPDKAHLNLHINSLELGDSAVYFCASSQELTFGAGSRLTVL.

This clonotype was found a few times. J is TRBJ2-2 and V is TRBV7-2; D is possibly TRBD2 (6 bases). There are 14 residues in the CDR3. The V end lost 6 bases, the J end lost 0 bases, and 8 bases lay between the germline ends. The germline CDR1 and CDR2 sequences are SGHTA and FQGNSA. CDR3 in amino acids: CASRGGANTGELFF. For the CDR3, the DNA is TGTGCCAGCAGGGGGGGTGCGAACACCGGGGAGCTGTTTTTT.

The chain recombines TRBV9 with TRBJ1-1; D is perhaps TRBD1 (5 bases). The CDR3 covers 15 residues. Germline V CDR1 and CDR2: SGDLS, YYNGEE. Trimming removed 3 bases at V and 2 bases at J, with 14 bases between. For the CDR3, the DNA is TGTGCCAGCAGCGGAAGACAGTATACTAACACTGAAGCTTTCTTT. This gives the protein CASSGRQYTNTEAFF.

The chain is built from TRBV7-9 and TRBJ1-4; TRBD1 agrees at 8 bases. Germline-derived CDR1 and CDR2 are SEHNR and FQNEAQ (reference sequence). The junction had 8 bases not matched to a gene; V was cut back by 6 bases and J by 5 bases. The CDR3 is 15 amino acids. The CDR3 coding sequence is TGTGCCAGCAGAAAGAACAGGGGGTTAAATGAAAAACTGTTTTTT. It codes for CASRKNRGLNEKLFF.

The chain joins TRBV7-9 to TRBJ1-3; D call uncertain. Germline CDR1 and CDR2: SEHNR and FQNEAQ (reference sequence). V was shortened by 7 bases and J by 0 bases, with 13 bases between the two germline ends. CDR3 length: 15 residues. CDR3 bases: TGTGCCAGCACCTTTGCAGAGGTCTCTGGAAACACCATATATTTT. It translates to CASTFAEVSGNTIYF.